This TCR delta chain was observed in a study of γδ T cells in repeated Plasmodium falciparum infection. Overall study: Timepoints: baseline, immediately before selected infections, and 21 days after every infection. Malian repertoires were sampled cross-sectionally without transmission and longitudinally through febrile malaria. Whole-study findings and limits: Vdelta2-negative gammadelta repertoires appeared less diverse and less shared in Malian than Australian children. Vgamma9/Vdelta2+ repertoires stayed stably polyclonal over time and infection.

The CDR3 consists of 14 residues. Germline trimming cut 2 bases from V and 5 bases from J; bases unmatched to any gene: 3. CDR1 and CDR2 from the germline V gene are GEAIGNYY and EKD. Gammadelta T cells were flow-sorted from PBMC into Vgamma9/Vdelta2+ and Vdelta2-negative populations for bulk analysis. This clone was counted ten times or more. What it recognizes is unknown. TCRdb has a much larger clone's protein, which differs at residue 8 from the translation of this DNA, likely because of a read error; what is shown is the protein translated from the DNA. TCRdb fed the multiplex PCR reads into CATT to redo clone calling. The sample contains roughly 93,000 delta-chain clones, 1.4% of which appear only once.

The specimen was gamma-delta T cells from blood. This receptor was obtained from a pool of human donors (malaria-infected and uninfected, not separated). This sequence joins TRDV2 and TRDJ2; 8 bases agree with TRDD3. The CDR3 region is CACDILGGTAQLFF. DNA of the CDR3: TGTGCCTGTGACATACTGGGGGGTACAGCACAACTCTTCTTT.